This is a list of T cell receptor beta chains from one sample in a study of T cells in Graves' hyperthyroidism and ophthalmopathy. TCRdb re-called the multiplex PCR reads through MiXCR, storing one row per CDR3 protein. The data contain over 200,000 distinct CDR3 sequences, about a sixth of them seen just once; the ten biggest clones take up about 48%. The sequenced sample consisted of blood. The receptor set was obtained from a man aged 35 to 55 with Graves' hyperthyroidism. Both conserved end residues are trimmed from each CDR3. The order of the fields is V gene, clone size, D gene, CDR3 protein. D genes are given only for firm matches. The size entry is marked missing in some rows and otherwise reads once, few, many or a size class.

TRBV6-2/TRBV6-3 few . ASNEPNQPQH
TRBV19 . . ASSIGDILNTEAF
TRBV3-1 many . ASSHGRQPQH
TRBV2 many . ASSTGTEGYT
TRBV25-1 few . ASTSGLRGYT
TRBV7-9 . . ASSPKAGERSYEQY
TRBV19 few TRBD1 ASSRGGQGAYSNQPQH
TRBV25-1 few . ASSEGEQGPEQY
TRBV20-1 . TRBD2 SARVAGGMTDTQY
TRBV7-9 many . ASSLVSLGANEQF
TRBV2 many . ASTFKTQY
TRBV14 many TRBD2 ASSQRLAGGYEQY
TRBV18 few TRBD1 ASSLTTGRTGYT
TRBV28 . . ASSRGWGAYQPQY